The 20 T cell receptor beta chains listed next were all sequenced from one sample in a study of blood T cell repertoires in COVID-19. The method was immunoSEQ multiplex PCR; TCRdb's version includes in-frame clones alone and lacks a portion of them. The sample has under 75,000 clones, roughly 70% seen once; the top ten hold 15% to 20%. Sequences were obtained from peripheral blood. The receptors derive from a woman between 50 and 59 years old with active or convalescent COVID-19.

The chain links TRBV7-9 to TRBJ2-7, with 10 bases identical to TRBD1. The junction had 4 bases not matched to a gene; V was cut back by 0 bases and J by 2 bases. The CDR3 contains 16 residues. Looked up from germline, CDR1 is SEHNR and CDR2 is FQNEAQ (reference sequence). CDR3 region: CASSLATGTGAYEQYF. In DNA form, the CDR3 reads TGTGCCAGCAGCTTAGCGACCGGGACAGGGGCCTACGAGCAGTACTTC.

V is TRBV6-6 and J is TRBJ2-1, with 8 bases lining up with TRBD1. Germline loops: CDR1 MNHNY, CDR2 SVGAGI (reference sequence). The length of the CDR3 is 16 residues. J gave up 3 bases and V 0 bases, and 4 bases lay outside the gene matches. The CDR3 spells CASSYSTGAIYNEQFF. The CDR3 region has the DNA TGTGCCAGCAGTTACTCGACAGGGGCCATCTACAATGAGCAGTTCTTC.

This clone has ten or more counts. The chain is built from TRBV28 and TRBJ1-5; 7 bases are a match to TRBD1. Unmatched junction bases numbered 3, after V lost 2 bases and J lost 5 bases. CDR3 size: 14 residues. Germline V gene sequence: CDR1 MDHEN, CDR2 SYDVKM. The CDR3 region has the DNA TGTGCCAGCAGTTTAGACAGGGAAGATCAGCCCCAGCATTTT. Translated: CASSLDREDQPQHF. Supplemented by reference TRBV28 and TRBJ1-5, the full variable domain reads DVKVTQSSRYLVKRTGEKVFLECVQDMDHENMFWYRQDPGLGLRLIYFSYDVKMKEKGDIPEGYSVSREKKERFSLILESASTNQTSMYLCASSLDREDQPQHFGDGTRLSIL.

The chain links TRBV5-1 to TRBJ2-2; 10 positions agree with TRBD2. This CDR3 contains 18 residues. Germline values: CDR1 SGHRS, CDR2 YFSETQ. V was clipped by 2 bases and J by 4 bases; unmatched bases: 11. CDR3 DNA: TGCGCCAGCAGCTTACCATCCGGACTAGCGGACTCCACCGGGGAGCTGTTTTTT. It specifies CASSLPSGLADSTGELFF.

This clone has only a few counts. The V and J genes are TRBV19 and TRBJ1-1, with TRBD1 matching 8 bases. The junction had 5 bases not matched to a gene; V was cut back by 4 bases and J by 1 base. This CDR3 spans 15 amino acids. Germline V gene sequence: CDR1 LNHDA, CDR2 SQIVND (reference sequence). Written as DNA, the CDR3 is TGTGCCAGTAGTACCTTAGGACAGGGGAACACTGAAGCTTTCTTT. Translation gives CASSTLGQGNTEAFF. The whole variable domain, remainder taken from reference TRBV19 and TRBJ1-1, is DGGITQSPKYLFRKEGQNVTLSCEQNLNHDAMYWYRQDPGQGLRLIYYSQIVNDFQKGDIAEGYSVSREKKESFPLTVTSAQKNPTAFYLCASSTLGQGNTEAFFGQGTRLTVV.

The J gene is TRBJ1-1, the V gene TRBV5-1; TRBD1 aligns across 8 bases. J gave up 2 bases and V 7 bases, and 7 bases lay outside the gene matches. The CDR3 contains 14 residues. Per germline, CDR1 SGHRS and CDR2 YFSETQ. This chain's CDR3 is CASFLGQGNTEAFF. The CDR3 DNA reads as TGCGCCAGCTTCCTCGGACAGGGCAACACTGAAGCTTTCTTT. The full variable domain, its missing parts supplied by reference TRBV5-1 and TRBJ1-1, is KAGVTQTPRYLIKTRGQQVTLSCSPISGHRSVSWYQQTPGQGLQFLFEYFSETQRNKGNFPGRFSGRQFSNSRSEMNVSTLELGDSALYLCASFLGQGNTEAFFGQGTRLTVV.

The V call is TRBV7-2, the J call TRBJ2-7, with TRBD1 matching over 7 bases. Germline assignment: CDR1 SGHTA and CDR2 FQGNSA. This CDR3 spans 12 amino acids. The V and J ends lost 5 bases and 10 bases, in that order; junction bases with no gene match: 8. The CDR3 here is CASSRLGQPQYF. The DNA for the CDR3 is TGTGCCAGCAGCCGATTGGGACAGCCACAGTACTTC. Looking up the rest from reference TRBV7-2 and TRBJ2-7 gives the full variable domain: GAGVSQSPSNKVTEKGKDVELRCDPISGHTALYWYRQSLGQGLEFLIYFQGNSAPDKSGLPSDRFSAERTGGSVSTLTIQRTQQEDSAVYLCASSRLGQPQYFGPGTRLTVT.

The V call is TRBV11-3, the J call TRBJ2-5, with D maybe TRBD2 (6 bases). V lost 0 bases, J lost 4 bases, and 9 bases lay in between. This CDR3 is built from 14 residues. The germline V gene encodes CDR1 SGHNT and CDR2 YENEEA. CDR3 nucleotides: TGTGCCAGCAGCTTAGATTGGCGGGGAGAGACCCAGTACTTC. Translation gives CASSLDWRGETQYF.

The rearrangement uses TRBV6-6 and TRBJ1-4; the match to TRBD1 covers 10 bases. The CDR3 contains 14 residues. Germline V lookup: CDR1 MNHNY, CDR2 SVGAGI (reference sequence). Unmatched junction bases numbered 4, after V lost 4 bases and J lost 8 bases. The CDR3 DNA reads as TGTGCCAGCAGTTGGGACAGGGGACTCGAAAAACTGTTTTTT. It encodes CASSWDRGLEKLFF.

This clone was counted ten times or more. The chain recombines TRBV28 with TRBJ2-1; D call uncertain. The V end was cut by 5 bases, the J end by 9 bases, with 11 bases between. The CDR3 runs 12 residues. Germline V gene data show CDR1 as MDHEN and CDR2 as SYDVKM. The DNA of the CDR3 is TGTGCCAGCAGTCTTACTACATCTGAGCAGTTCTTC. Amino acids: CASSLTTSEQFF.

The chain joins TRBV18 to TRBJ1-2; possibly TRBD1 for D (6 bases). Trimming shortened V by 0 bases and J by 1 base, and 21 bases separated the two germline ends. Germline-derived CDR1 and CDR2 are KGHSH and LQKENI. CDR3 size: 19 residues. The CDR3 sequence is CASSPPSGSGRGNNYGYTF. CDR3 coding DNA: TGTGCCAGCTCACCACCGTCCGGATCAGGCAGGGGCAATAACTATGGCTACACCTTC.

The CDR3: CASRPRGRDYEQYF. CDR3 nucleotide sequence: TGTGCCAGCAGGCCCCGCGGACGGGACTACGAGCAGTACTTC. The V gene is TRBV28, the J gene TRBJ2-7, with a weak D call TRBD2 (5 bases). V was clipped by 6 bases and J by 3 bases, with 15 bases between them. The CDR3 has 14 amino acids. Germline lookup yields CDR1 MDHEN and CDR2 SYDVKM.

The genes are TRBV5-1 and TRBJ2-3; D is perhaps TRBD2 (6 bases). V was shortened by 1 base and J by 5 bases, with 17 bases between the two germline ends. CDR3 size: 16 residues. Germline CDR1 and CDR2: SGHRS and YFSETQ. The CDR3 loop is CASSLNLGGGGDTQYF. Written as DNA, the CDR3 is TGCGCCAGCAGCTTGAATTTGGGGGGAGGCGGAGATACGCAGTATTTT.

V and J are TRBV11-2 and TRBJ2-2, with TRBD2 matching over 8 bases. Per the germline V gene, CDR1 is SGHAT and CDR2 is FQNNGV. J was trimmed by 1 base and V by 7 bases; bases with no gene match: 8. The CDR3 covers 16 residues. CDR3 sequence (DNA): TGTGCCAGCACCTGGGGGGCGGGAGGGAACACCGGGGAGCTGTTTTTT. Protein product: CASTWGAGGNTGELFF.

J is TRBJ2-1 and V is TRBV18; weak D call: TRBD1 (5 bases). The germline V gene encodes CDR1 KGHSH and CDR2 LQKENI. The CDR3 is 14 residues long. V gave up 0 bases and J gave up 3 bases, with 6 bases separating them. The CDR3, as DNA: TGTGCCAGCTCACCACCTCAGGGCTACAATGAGCAGTTCTTC. Translated: CASSPPQGYNEQFF.

This chain links TRBV5-4 with TRBJ1-3; possible D gene TRBD1, 5 bases. The germline CDR1 and CDR2 sequences are SGHNT and YYREEE (reference sequence). Between the trimmed V and J ends, which lost 0 bases and 4 bases, there was a span of 8 bases. CDR3 size: 14 residues. CDR3 DNA sequence: TGTGCCAGCAGCTTGGCTGGGGGGGGAAACACCATATATTTT. This gives the protein CASSLAGGGNTIYF.

In this sample, this clone turned up a few times. The CDR3 protein is CASSAGGAGSYEQYF. CDR3 DNA: TGTGCCAGCAGTGCAGGGGGCGCGGGCTCCTACGAGCAGTACTTC. This rearrangement joins TRBV27 to TRBJ2-7, with TRBD1 matching 8 bases. The V gene end was trimmed by 5 bases and the J gene end by 0 bases; junction bases not matched to a gene: 6. Germline V gene data show CDR1 as MNHEY and CDR2 as SMNVEV (reference sequence). The CDR3 is 15 amino acids.

V usage is TRBV19 and J usage is TRBJ2-3, with D tentatively TRBD1 (5 bases). The CDR3 extends over 15 amino acids. Germline V CDR1 and CDR2: LNHDA, SQIVND (reference sequence). V was pared by 1 base and J by 2 bases, with 10 bases between. CDR3 region: CASSIGAGNTDTQYF. The CDR3 DNA reads as TGTGCCAGTAGTATAGGGGCAGGGAACACAGATACGCAGTATTTT.

Concerning this clone itself: Just one base apart from a much larger clone, this may be a read error. The chain has TRBV4-1 and TRBJ2-2, with D perhaps matching TRBD2 (6 bases). Germline CDR1 reads MGHRA; CDR2 reads YSYEKL. The CDR3 runs to 16 residues. The CDR3 bases are TGCGCCAGCAGACAAGGACTAACGGGAGCTAACGGGGAGCTGTTTTTT. This sequence encodes CASRQGLTGANGELFF.

V gene TRBV6-5 combines with J gene TRBJ2-4; 8 positions match TRBD1. Germline-derived CDR1 and CDR2 are MNHEY and SVGAGI. V shed 7 bases and J 3 bases; nucleotides not matched to a gene: 5. The CDR3 has 14 residues. The CDR3 coding sequence is TGTGCCAGCAACCTACAGGGGGGCAAAAACATTCAGTACTTC. It encodes CASNLQGGKNIQYF.